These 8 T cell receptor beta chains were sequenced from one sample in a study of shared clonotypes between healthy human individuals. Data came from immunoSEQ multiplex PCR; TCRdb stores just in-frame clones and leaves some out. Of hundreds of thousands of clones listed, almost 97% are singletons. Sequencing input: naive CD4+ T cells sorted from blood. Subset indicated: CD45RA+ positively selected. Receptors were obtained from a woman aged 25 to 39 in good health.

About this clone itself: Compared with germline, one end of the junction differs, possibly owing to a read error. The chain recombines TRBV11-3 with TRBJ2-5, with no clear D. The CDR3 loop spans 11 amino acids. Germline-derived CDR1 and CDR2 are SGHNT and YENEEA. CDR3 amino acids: CANSFLETQYF. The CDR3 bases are TGTGCCAACAGCTTCTTGGAGACCCAGTACTTC.

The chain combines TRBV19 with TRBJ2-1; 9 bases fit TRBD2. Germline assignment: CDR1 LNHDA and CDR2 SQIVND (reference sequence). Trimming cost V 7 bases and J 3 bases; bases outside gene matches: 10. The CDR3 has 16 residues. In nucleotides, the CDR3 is TGTGCCAGTAAGATGCGAGCGGGAGGTGACTACAATGAGCAGTTCTTC. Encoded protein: CASKMRAGGDYNEQFF.

CDR3 bases: TGTGCCAGCAGGGGGGATTCTGCCCTCTACGAGCAGTACTTC. The encoded protein is CASRGDSALYEQYF. The chain is built from TRBV25-1 and TRBJ2-7; D possibly matches TRBD1 or TRBD2 (5 bases each). V was cut by 6 bases and J by 3 bases, with 15 bases left in between. The germline CDR1 and CDR2 sequences are MGHDK and SYGVNS. There are 14 residues in the CDR3.

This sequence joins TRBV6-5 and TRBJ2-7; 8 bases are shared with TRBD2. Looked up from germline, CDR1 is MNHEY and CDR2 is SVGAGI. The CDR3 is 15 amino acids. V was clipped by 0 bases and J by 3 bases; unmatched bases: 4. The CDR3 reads CASSYSYREGYEQYF. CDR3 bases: TGTGCCAGCAGTTACTCTTACCGGGAGGGCTACGAGCAGTACTTC.

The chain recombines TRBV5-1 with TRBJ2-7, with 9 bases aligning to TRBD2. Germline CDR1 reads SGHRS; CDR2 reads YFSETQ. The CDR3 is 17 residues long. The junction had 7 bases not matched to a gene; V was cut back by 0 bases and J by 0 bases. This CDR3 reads CASSLGLAEPNSYEQYF. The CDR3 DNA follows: TGCGCCAGCAGCTTGGGACTAGCGGAACCAAACTCCTACGAGCAGTACTTC. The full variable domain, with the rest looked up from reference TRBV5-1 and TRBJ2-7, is KAGVTQTPRYLIKTRGQQVTLSCSPISGHRSVSWYQQTPGQGLQFLFEYFSETQRNKGNFPGRFSGRQFSNSRSEMNVSTLELGDSALYLCASSLGLAEPNSYEQYFGPGTRLTVT.

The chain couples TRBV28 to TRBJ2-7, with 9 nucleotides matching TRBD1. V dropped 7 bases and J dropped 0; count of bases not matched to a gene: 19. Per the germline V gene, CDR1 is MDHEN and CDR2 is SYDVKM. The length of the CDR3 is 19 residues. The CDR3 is CASTPPRTGVFTSSYEQYF. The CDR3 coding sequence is TGTGCCAGCACCCCTCCGAGGACAGGGGTCTTCACTAGCTCCTACGAGCAGTACTTC.

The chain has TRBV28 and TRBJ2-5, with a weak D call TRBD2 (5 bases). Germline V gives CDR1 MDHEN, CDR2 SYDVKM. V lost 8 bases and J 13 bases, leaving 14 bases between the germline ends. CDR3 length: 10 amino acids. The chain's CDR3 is CASGPFGRYF. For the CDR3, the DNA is TGTGCCAGCGGACCCTTTGGGAGGTACTTC.

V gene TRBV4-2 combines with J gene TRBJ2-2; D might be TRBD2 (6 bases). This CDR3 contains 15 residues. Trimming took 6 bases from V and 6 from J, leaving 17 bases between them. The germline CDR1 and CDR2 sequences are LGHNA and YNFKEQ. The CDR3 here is CASSPRLDGAGELFF. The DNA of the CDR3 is TGTGCCAGCAGTCCAAGACTAGACGGGGCCGGGGAGCTGTTTTTT.